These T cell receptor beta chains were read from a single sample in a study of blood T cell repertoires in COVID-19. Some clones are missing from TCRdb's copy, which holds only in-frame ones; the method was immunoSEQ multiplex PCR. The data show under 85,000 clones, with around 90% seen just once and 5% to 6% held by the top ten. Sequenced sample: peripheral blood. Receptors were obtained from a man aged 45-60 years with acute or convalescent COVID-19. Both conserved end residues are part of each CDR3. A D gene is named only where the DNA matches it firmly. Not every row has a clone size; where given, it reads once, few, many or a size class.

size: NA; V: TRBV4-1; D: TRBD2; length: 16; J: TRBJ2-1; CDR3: CASSQEASGASQEQFF; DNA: TGCGCCAGCAGCCAAGAGGCTAGCGGAGCCTCTCAGGAGCAGTTCTTC
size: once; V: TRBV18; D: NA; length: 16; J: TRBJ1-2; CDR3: CASSPTAQGSGYGYTF; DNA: TGTGCCAGCTCACCCACGGCTCAGGGAAGTGGCTATGGCTACACCTTC
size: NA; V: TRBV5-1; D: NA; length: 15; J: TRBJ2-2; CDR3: CASSIGRQGFGELFF; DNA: TGCGCCAGCAGCATCGGTCGGCAGGGGTTCGGGGAGCTGTTTTTT
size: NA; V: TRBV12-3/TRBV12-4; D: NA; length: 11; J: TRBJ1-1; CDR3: CASLSGLEAFF; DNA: TGTGCCAGCCTCAGCGGGTTGGAAGCTTTCTTT
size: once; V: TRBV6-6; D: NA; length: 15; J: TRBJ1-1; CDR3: CASSYDRGTNTEAFF; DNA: TGTGCCAGCAGTTACGATCGGGGGACGAACACTGAAGCTTTCTTT
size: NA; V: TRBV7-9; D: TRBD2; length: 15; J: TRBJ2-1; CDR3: CASSSTGTSYNEQFF; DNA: TGTGCCAGCAGCTCAACCGGGACTAGTTACAATGAGCAGTTCTTC
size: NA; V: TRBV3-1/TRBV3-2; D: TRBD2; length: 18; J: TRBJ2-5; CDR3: CASSPGLAGGPSVETQYF; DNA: TGTGCCAGCAGCCCAGGACTAGCGGGAGGGCCATCGGTGGAGACCCAGTACTTC
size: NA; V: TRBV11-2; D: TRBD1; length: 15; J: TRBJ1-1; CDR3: CASSSGQVGNTEAFF; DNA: TGTGCCAGCAGCTCCGGACAGGTTGGGAACACTGAAGCTTTCTTT
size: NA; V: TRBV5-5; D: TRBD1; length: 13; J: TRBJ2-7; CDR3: CASSSDRRDEQYF; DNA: TGTGCCAGCAGCTCGGACAGGCGGGACGAGCAGTACTTC
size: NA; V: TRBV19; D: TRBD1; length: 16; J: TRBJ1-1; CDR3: CASSKIRGQGNTEAFF; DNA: TGTGCCAGTAGTAAAATCCGAGGACAGGGCAACACTGAAGCTTTCTTT
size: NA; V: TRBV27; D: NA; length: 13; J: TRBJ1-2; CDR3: CASSSGLYYGYTF; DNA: TGTGCCAGCAGCTCCGGACTTTACTATGGCTACACCTTC
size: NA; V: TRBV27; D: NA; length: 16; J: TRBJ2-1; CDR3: CASSPSWGQRGEEQFF; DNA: TGTGCCAGCAGTCCGAGTTGGGGGCAAAGGGGAGAAGAGCAGTTCTTC
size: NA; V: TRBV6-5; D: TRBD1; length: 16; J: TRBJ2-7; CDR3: CASSYLGRGRAYEQYF; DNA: TGTGCCAGCAGTTACTTAGGCAGGGGGCGGGCCTACGAGCAGTACTTC
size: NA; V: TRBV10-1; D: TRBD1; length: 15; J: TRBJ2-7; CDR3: CASSDRTGGSFVQYF; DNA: TGCGCCAGCAGTGACCGGACAGGGGGTTCTTTCGTGCAGTACTTC